The source of this T cell receptor beta chain is a study of blood T cell repertoires in COVID-19. Study-level background: Some COVID-19 samples were acute and others convalescent; all came from the United States, Italy and Spain. PBMCs, B-cell-depleted T cells, or T cells provided the cDNA or gDNA that made up the material.

The authors' processing: Reference gene primer amplification in the assay estimated nucleated cell counts. Sequencing was performed with immunoSEQ multiplex PCR; in TCRdb, only in-frame clones are kept and a portion is missing. V, J and clone size are taken as reported in that table, and D and trimming were inferred from the DNA itself. The table shows 90,000 to 100,000 clones, with around 88% occurring only once. Germline V lookup: CDR1 SGHTA, CDR2 FQGNSA. The V end lost 2 bases, the J end lost 4 bases, and 5 bases lay between the germline ends. This CDR3 spans 13 amino acids. This clone has more than one count but fewer than ten.

The TCR originated in a man older than 75 with acute or convalescent COVID-19. This chain links TRBV7-2 with TRBJ2-2, with TRBD2 as a possible D gene (5 bases). Sequenced sample: peripheral blood. The CDR3 coding sequence is TGTGCCAGCAGCTTAACTAGCACCGGGGAGCTGTTTTTT. Translated: CASSLTSTGELFF.